This T cell receptor (beta chain) is from a study of beta chain features in type 1 diabetes. For the study at large: In age, gender and cell yields, patients were similar to healthy donors. Sorted cells examined across all samples numbered 100 million to 140 million. Study outcomes and limitations: Across patients, naive, central memory and Treg TCRB repertoires exhibited apparently greater similarity than was observed across healthy donors. Shortening that was moderate but significant affected the TCRB CDR3s of Type 1 diabetes patients in all four CD4+ subsets.

Expressed TCRB transcripts got sequenced, as all isolated RNA was reverse transcribed. Here immunoSEQ multiplex PCR was the method, and the copy in TCRdb shows in-frame clones only, minus some. The data contain 600,000 to 700,000 clones, around 12% of them singletons. This clone was counted only a few times. Its antigen is unidentified. Each sorted fraction was over 95% pure. Germline V gene sequence: CDR1 LGHNA, CDR2 YSLEER. The CDR3 totals 14 residues. The ends were cut back, 1 base at V and 7 bases at J, with 11 bases in the middle. The sample comprised naive CD4+ T cells from blood. This receptor was obtained from a man younger than 40 with type 1 diabetes. This chain joins TRBV4-3 and TRBJ1-5, with D possibly TRBD1 on 5 matching bases. The CDR3 DNA is TGCGCCAGCAGCCAAGGATCGGGGCCCCAGCCCCAGCATTTT. Its protein is CASSQGSGPQPQHF.